Reported below is one T cell receptor beta chain. The sample is drawn from a study of blood T cell repertoires in COVID-19. On the study more broadly: Samples taken during acute and convalescent COVID-19 were collected in the United States, Italy and Spain.

The CDR3 has 17 residues. CDR1 MGHRA and CDR2 YSYEKL come from the germline V gene. Germline trimming cut 0 bases from V and 0 bases from J; bases unmatched to any gene: 3. The protocol was immunoSEQ multiplex PCR, while the TCRdb copy is restricted to in-frame clones and leaves out a portion. The table has some 350,000 clones, around 91% seen once. The sequenced sample consisted of peripheral blood. This sequence originates from a woman between 18 and 29 years old who had recovered from COVID-19. V usage is TRBV4-1 and J usage is TRBJ2-3; 10 nucleotides agree with TRBD2. The CDR3 loop reads CASSQESGRASTDTQYF. The CDR3 DNA reads as TGCGCCAGCAGCCAAGAGAGCGGGAGGGCTAGCACAGATACGCAGTATTTT.